This passage covers 10 T cell receptor beta chains from one sample sequenced in a study of beta chain features in type 1 diabetes (dated by TCRdb to the late 2010s). The method was the immunoSEQ multiplex PCR assay. All of the isolated RNA was reverse transcribed with the High Capacity cDNA Reverse Transcription Kit, so expressed TCRB transcripts were sequenced. TCRdb limited this immuneACCESS table to in-frame rearrangements with V and J called. A share of clones is missing; checked studies link under half to unresolved V genes, and the rest is unexplained. The sample table holds 240,000 or so clones, of which 68% were seen once. Together, the top ten hold 0.053% of the sample. Material for sequencing was naive CD4+ T cells from blood. What the cell subset or site label conveys for this sample: true naive CD4+ T cells. These receptors originate from a man younger than 40 in good health.

V usage is TRBV2 and J usage is TRBJ1-1; 7 bases are a match to TRBD1. Germline V gene data show CDR1 as SNHLY and CDR2 as FYNNEI. CDR3 length: 11 amino acids. The J segment lost 8 bases and the V segment lost 5 bases, leaving 2 bases of the junction unmatched. CDR3 sequence: CASSPDREAFF. CDR3 nucleotides: TGTGCCAGCAGTCCGGACAGGGAAGCTTTCTTT.

This sequence joins TRBV5-1 and TRBJ2-3, with D perhaps TRBD1 (6 bases). Germline V CDR1 and CDR2: SGHRS, YFSETQ. Trimming pared 4 bases from V and 3 bases from J, leaving 15 bases between. The CDR3 loop spans 15 amino acids. CDR3 sequence (DNA): TGCGCCAGCAGCCACCGCAGGGGAAGTACAGATACGCAGTATTTT. Translation: CASSHRRGSTDTQYF.

This sequence joins TRBV29-1 and TRBJ2-3; TRBD2 matches at 8 bases. Germline CDR1 is SQVTM and CDR2 is ANQGSEA. The CDR3 runs 15 residues. V lost 6 bases to trimming and J lost 3 bases; unmatched junction nucleotides: 11. CDR3 protein: CSVGVSGVGTDTQYF. In DNA, the CDR3 is TGCAGCGTCGGGGTTAGCGGGGTCGGGACAGATACGCAGTATTTT.

The gene calls are TRBV7-2 and TRBJ2-7; possibly TRBD1 or TRBD2 for D (5 bases each). The CDR3 contains 11 residues. The germline V and J ends were trimmed by 5 bases and 5 bases, with 7 bases remaining between them. Germline V gives CDR1 SGHTA, CDR2 FQGNSA. The CDR3 bases are TGTGCCAGCAGCCGGGACGACGAGCAGTACTTC. It specifies CASSRDDEQYF.

The gene calls are TRBV30 and TRBJ1-2; D possibly corresponds to TRBD1 (6 bases). The germline CDR1 and CDR2 sequences are GTSNPN and SVGIG (reference sequence). This CDR3 comprises 15 residues. Deletions cut 1 base from V and 4 bases from J, with 16 bases between. The CDR3: CAWSGTASFPYGYTF. The CDR3 DNA follows: TGTGCCTGGAGTGGGACAGCGTCCTTTCCCTATGGCTACACCTTC.

The V and J genes are TRBV9 and TRBJ2-3; D unclear. Germline values: CDR1 SGDLS, CDR2 YYNGEE. This CDR3 has 13 amino acids. V dropped 4 bases and J dropped 4 bases, with 10 bases sitting between them. CDR3 residues: CASSTHRADTQYF. CDR3 coding DNA: TGTGCCAGCAGCACCCACAGAGCAGATACGCAGTATTTT.

This sequence joins TRBV2 and TRBJ2-7; D is unclear. The CDR3 has 14 amino acids. From germline, CDR1 is SNHLY and CDR2 FYNNEI. V lost 8 bases and J lost 2, with 16 bases in between. CDR3: CASANGLGTYEQYF. DNA for the CDR3: TGTGCCAGCGCGAACGGGCTAGGGACCTACGAGCAGTACTTC.

V usage is TRBV29-1 and J usage is TRBJ1-2; D uncertain. In germline, CDR1 is SQVTM, CDR2 ANQGSEA. V was trimmed by 6 bases and J by 2 bases, leaving 22 bases between them. The CDR3 contains 16 residues. The CDR3 nucleotides are TGCAGCGTCCCCGGATTCCGAGGGAGTGACAACTATGGCTACACCTTC. Protein: CSVPGFRGSDNYGYTF.

The chain has TRBV11-2 and TRBJ2-1; D may be TRBD1 or TRBD2 (5 bases each). CDR3 length equals 12 residues. The germline V gene has CDR1 SGHAT and CDR2 FQNNGV. Trimming cost V 10 bases and J 7 bases, with 14 bases left between them. The CDR3 loop reads CATEGLKNEQFF. The CDR3 region has the DNA TGTGCCACCGAGGGGTTAAAGAATGAGCAGTTCTTC.

This clone was recorded a few times. V is TRBV2 and J is TRBJ2-3, with D unresolved. The CDR3 loop spans 14 amino acids. Germline CDR1 and CDR2: SNHLY and FYNNEI. V was shortened by 4 bases and J by 0 bases, with 8 bases between the two germline ends. CDR3 in DNA: TGTGCCAGCAGTGGGGCTACCAGCACAGATACGCAGTATTTT. As protein: CASSGATSTDTQYF.